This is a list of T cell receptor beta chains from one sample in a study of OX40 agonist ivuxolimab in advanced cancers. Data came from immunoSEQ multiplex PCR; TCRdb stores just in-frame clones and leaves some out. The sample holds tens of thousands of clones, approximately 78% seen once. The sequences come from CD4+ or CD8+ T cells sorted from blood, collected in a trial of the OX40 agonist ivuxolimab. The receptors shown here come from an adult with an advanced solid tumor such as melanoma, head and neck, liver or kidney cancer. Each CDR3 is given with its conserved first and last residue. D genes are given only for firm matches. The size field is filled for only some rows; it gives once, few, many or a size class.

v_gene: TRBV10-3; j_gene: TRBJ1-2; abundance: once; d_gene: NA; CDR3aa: CAISESWAEPYGYTF; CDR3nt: TGTGCCATCAGTGAGTCGTGGGCGGAACCCTATGGCTACACCTTC
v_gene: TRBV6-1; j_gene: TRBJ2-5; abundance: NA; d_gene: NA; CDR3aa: CASSDWARQETQYF; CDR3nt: TGTGCCAGCAGTGATTGGGCCCGTCAAGAGACCCAGTACTTC
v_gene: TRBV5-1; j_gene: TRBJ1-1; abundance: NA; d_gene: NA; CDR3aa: CASSPSRESGTEAFF; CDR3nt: TGCGCCAGCAGTCCGAGTAGGGAATCGGGCACTGAAGCTTTCTTT
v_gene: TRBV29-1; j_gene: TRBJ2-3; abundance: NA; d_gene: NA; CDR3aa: CSVRGIDTQYF; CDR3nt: TGCAGCGTCAGGGGAATAGATACGCAGTATTTT
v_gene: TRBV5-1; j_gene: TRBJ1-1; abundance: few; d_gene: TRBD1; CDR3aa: CASSQGTENTEAFF; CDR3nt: TGCGCCAGCAGCCAAGGGACAGAGAACACTGAAGCTTTCTTT
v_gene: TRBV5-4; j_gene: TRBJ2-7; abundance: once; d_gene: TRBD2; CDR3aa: CASSPRVGGSSYEQYF; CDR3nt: TGTGCCAGCAGCCCCCGCGTGGGGGGGTCCTCCTACGAGCAGTACTTC
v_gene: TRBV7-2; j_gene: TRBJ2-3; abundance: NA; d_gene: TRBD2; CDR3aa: CASSLAPPGGPSDTQYF; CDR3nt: TGTGCCAGCAGCTTAGCGCCGCCGGGAGGGCCCTCAGATACGCAGTATTTT
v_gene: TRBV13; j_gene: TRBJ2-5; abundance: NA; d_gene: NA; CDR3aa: CASSLGSDLGRAGKGSSQETQYF; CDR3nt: TGTGCCAGCAGCTTAGGGTCCGACTTAGGAAGGGCAGGGAAAGGATCTAGCCAAGAGACCCAGTACTTC
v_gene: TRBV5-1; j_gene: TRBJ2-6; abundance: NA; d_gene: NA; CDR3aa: CASSLIKAGGLDSGANVLTF; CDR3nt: TGCGCCAGCAGCTTGATCAAGGCAGGGGGGTTAGACTCTGGGGCCAACGTCCTGACTTTC
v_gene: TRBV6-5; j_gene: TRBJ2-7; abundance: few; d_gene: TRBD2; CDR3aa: CASSYTLAGAYEQYF; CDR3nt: TGTGCCAGCAGTTACACACTAGCGGGAGCCTACGAGCAGTACTTC
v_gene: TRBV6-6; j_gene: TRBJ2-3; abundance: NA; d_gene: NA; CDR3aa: CASSYSGGDTQYF; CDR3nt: TGTGCCAGCAGTTACTCCGGGGGCGACACGCAGTATTTT
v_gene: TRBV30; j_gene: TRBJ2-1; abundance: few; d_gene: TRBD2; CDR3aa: CASTTSGAYNEQFF; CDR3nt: TGTGCCTCCACCACTAGCGGGGCATACAATGAGCAGTTCTTC
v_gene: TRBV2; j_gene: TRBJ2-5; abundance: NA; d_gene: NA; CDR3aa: CASRRQKETQYF; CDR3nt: TGTGCCAGCAGAAGACAAAAAGAGACCCAGTACTTC
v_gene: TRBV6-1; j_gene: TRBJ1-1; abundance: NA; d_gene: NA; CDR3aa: CASSGLSPRAFF; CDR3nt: TGTGCCAGCAGCGGACTTTCCCCTAGAGCTTTCTTT
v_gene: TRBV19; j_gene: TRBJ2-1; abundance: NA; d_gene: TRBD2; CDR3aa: CASSITSGGIAYNEQFF; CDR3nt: TGTGCCAGTAGTATTACTAGCGGGGGGATAGCCTACAATGAGCAGTTCTTC
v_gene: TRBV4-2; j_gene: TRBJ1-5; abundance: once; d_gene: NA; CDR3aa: CASSQDIQDRQPQHF; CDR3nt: TGTGCCAGCAGCCAAGATATCCAGGACCGCCAGCCCCAGCATTTT
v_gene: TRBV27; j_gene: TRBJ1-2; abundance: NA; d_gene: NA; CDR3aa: CASSFGQSRGYTF; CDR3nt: TGTGCCAGCAGTTTCGGACAGTCGAGGGGCTACACCTTC
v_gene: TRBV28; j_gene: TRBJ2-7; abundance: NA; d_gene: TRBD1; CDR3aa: CASSSLGQGGPPNEQYF; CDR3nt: TGTGCCAGCAGCTCCTTGGGACAGGGAGGACCCCCTAACGAGCAGTACTTC
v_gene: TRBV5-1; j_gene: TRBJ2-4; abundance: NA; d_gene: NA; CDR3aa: CASSLGVGGNIQYF; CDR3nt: TGCGCCAGCAGCTTGGGGGTAGGGGGAAACATTCAGTACTTC
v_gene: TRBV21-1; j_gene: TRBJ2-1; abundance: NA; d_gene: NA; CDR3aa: CASSAQPKTSGEHNEQFF; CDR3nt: TGTGCCAGCAGCGCTCAGCCTAAAACTAGCGGGGAGCACAATGAGCAGTTCTTC
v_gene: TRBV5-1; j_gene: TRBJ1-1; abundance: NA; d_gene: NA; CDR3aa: CASSPRDGAEAFF; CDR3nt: TGCGCCAGCAGCCCCCGGGACGGAGCTGAAGCTTTCTTT
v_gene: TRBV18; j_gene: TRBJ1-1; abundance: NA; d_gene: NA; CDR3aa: CASSPSGGFGMNTEAFF; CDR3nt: TGTGCCAGCTCACCATCGGGAGGTTTCGGGATGAACACTGAAGCTTTCTTT
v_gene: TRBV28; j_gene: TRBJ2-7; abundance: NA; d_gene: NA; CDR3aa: CASSSNYYEQYF; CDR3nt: TGTGCCAGCAGTTCAAACTACTACGAGCAGTACTTC
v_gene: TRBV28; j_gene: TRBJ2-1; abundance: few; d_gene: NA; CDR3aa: CASSLVARGGYNEQFF; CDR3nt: TGTGCCAGCAGTTTAGTTGCTAGAGGGGGCTACAATGAGCAGTTCTTC
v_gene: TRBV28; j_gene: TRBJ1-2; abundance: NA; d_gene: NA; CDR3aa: CASSSDGRRGDGYTF; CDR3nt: TGTGCCAGCAGTTCGGACGGACGACGGGGGGATGGCTACACCTTC
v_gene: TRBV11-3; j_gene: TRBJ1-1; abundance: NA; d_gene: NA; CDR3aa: CASSLDTGPNTEAFF; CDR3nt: TGTGCCAGCAGCTTAGATACAGGGCCCAACACTGAAGCTTTCTTT
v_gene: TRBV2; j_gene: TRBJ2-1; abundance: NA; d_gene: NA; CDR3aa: CASSEAGRGRDEQFF; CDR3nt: TGTGCCAGCAGTGAAGCGGGCAGGGGAAGGGATGAGCAGTTCTTC
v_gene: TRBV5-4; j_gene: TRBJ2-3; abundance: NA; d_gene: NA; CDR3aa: CASSLRGLASTDTQYF; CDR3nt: TGTGCCAGCAGCTTGAGAGGTTTGGCTAGCACAGATACGCAGTATTTT
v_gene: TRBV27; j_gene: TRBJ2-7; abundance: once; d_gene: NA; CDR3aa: CASSRTLNYEQYF; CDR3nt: TGTGCCAGCAGTCGCACCCTCAACTACGAGCAGTACTTC
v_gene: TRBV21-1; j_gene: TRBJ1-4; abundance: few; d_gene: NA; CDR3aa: CATDDRGREKLFF; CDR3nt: TGTGCCACCGACGACCGAGGAAGGGAAAAACTGTTTTTT
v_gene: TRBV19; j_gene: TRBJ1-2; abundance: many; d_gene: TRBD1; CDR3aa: CASTWTGGDYGYTF; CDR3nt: TGTGCCAGTACCTGGACAGGGGGCGACTATGGCTACACCTTC
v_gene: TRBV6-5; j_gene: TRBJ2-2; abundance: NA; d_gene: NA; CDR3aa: CASSWGPTGELFF; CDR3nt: TGTGCCAGCAGTTGGGGACCTACCGGGGAGCTGTTTTTT
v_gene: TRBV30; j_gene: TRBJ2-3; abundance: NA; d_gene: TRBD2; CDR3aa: CAWELGLANTDTQYF; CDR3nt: TGTGCCTGGGAACTAGGACTAGCGAATACAGATACGCAGTATTTT
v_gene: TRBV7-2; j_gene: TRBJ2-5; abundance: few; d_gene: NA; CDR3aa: CASSFSTVGGAMETQYF; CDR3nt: TGTGCCAGCAGTTTCTCTACTGTGGGGGGAGCCATGGAGACCCAGTACTTC